This T cell receptor beta chain is drawn from a study of T cell responses to AZD1222 COVID-19 vaccine. Study outcomes and limitations: Along spike, vaccine-associated CD4 TCRs were found throughout, with dominance at 160-218 and 743-854. White British ancestry dominated among donors, who included more females, and clonal diversity was possibly underestimated.

The CDR3 has 14 residues. About this clone itself: Its antigen is unknown.

Analyses pooled second doses at about 4 or about 12 weeks. Sequenced by immunoSEQ multiplex PCR; TCRdb stores in-frame clones only, minus some. The table includes tens of thousands of clones, approximately 89% detected once. The sample was peripheral blood, taken 28 days after the second AZD1222 dose. The chain employs TRBV12-2 and TRBJ1-5; the table names TRBD1, a call not compared with the DNA. TRBV12-2 is a pseudogene segment. The sequence was collected from an adult who received the AZD1222 COVID-19 vaccine. This CDR3 reads CASRLRGTDQPQHF. DNA of the CDR3: TGTGCAAGTCGCTTAAGGGGGACGGATCAGCCCCAGCATTTT.